This T cell receptor beta chain was captured by sequencing in a study of cytomegalovirus exposure and HLA in healthy donors. Across the study: Most donors, roughly 84% of approximately 400 genotyped, fell in the Caucasian-associated ancestry cluster.

Note on this clone: The antigen is not known.

Points from the study as a whole: Immune exposure was documented only through CMV serostatus. Later work found most CMV-associated TCR beta chains apparently HLA-restricted. When a later analysis was performed, an Asian-associated ancestry cluster reportedly had fewer N-insertions than the 666-donor mean.

The PCR contained 60 Vbeta and 13 Jbeta primers. Some clones are missing from TCRdb's copy, which holds only in-frame ones; the method was immunoSEQ multiplex PCR. The specimen's table records some 75,000 clones. The CDR3 loop spans 16 amino acids. The germline gives CDR1 MDHEN, CDR2 SYDVKM. Trimming removed 5 bases from V and 3 bases from J; junction bases left unmatched: 10. The specimen was PBMCs. The source is a man in his forties or fifties in good health and CMV-seronegative. The V gene is TRBV28, the J gene TRBJ2-7, with TRBD2 matching over 10 bases. CDR3 in DNA: TGTGCCAGCAGTCGACTAGCGGGCCTAAGAGTCTACGAGCAGTACTTC. It yields the protein CASSRLAGLRVYEQYF.